The 9 T cell receptor beta chains reported below all come from one sample, sequenced in a study of CD8 T cells in ankylosing spondylitis. Each CDR3 protein is one row after TCRdb ran MiXCR on the 5' RACE reads. The sample lists 290,000 or so distinct CDR3 sequences, under 25% occurring once. The sequencing input was blood, either unsorted or a sorted T cell fraction (not recorded which). The receptors were sampled from a female donor with ankylosing spondylitis or in good health (not recorded which).

This clonotype was recorded a few times. The chain combines TRBV19 with TRBJ2-1; perhaps TRBD1 as D (6 bases). Germline V gene lookup returns CDR1 LNHDA and CDR2 SQIVND (reference sequence). The V gene lost 5 bases and the J gene lost 0 bases, with 14 bases spanning the gap. This CDR3 is 16 amino acids long. The CDR3 loop is CASSPRTADSYNEQFF. The CDR3 bases are TGTGCCAGTAGTCCTCGGACAGCCGACTCCTACAATGAGCAGTTCTTC. The complete variable domain, with remaining parts taken from reference TRBV19 and TRBJ2-1, reads DGGITQSPKYLFRKEGQNVTLSCEQNLNHDAMYWYRQDPGQGLRLIYYSQIVNDFQKGDIAEGYSVSREKKESFPLTVTSAQKNPTAFYLCASSPRTADSYNEQFFGPGTRLTVL.

This chain uses TRBV6-1 with TRBJ2-7; D may match TRBD1 or TRBD2 (5 bases each). This CDR3 is built from 14 residues. Germline V gives CDR1 MNHNS, CDR2 SASEGT. V lost 8 bases and J lost 7, with 21 bases in between. The CDR3 nucleotides are TGTGCCAGCTCTTTGGTCGGGACGGCTACGGAGCAGTACTTC. Translating it yields CASSLVGTATEQYF.

There are many counts of this clonotype. The chain is built from TRBV12-3 or TRBV12-4 and TRBJ2-1; no clear D. This CDR3 has 14 residues. Trimming cost V 5 bases and J 2 bases, with 10 bases left between them. The CDR3 DNA sequence: TGTGCCAGCAGTAAGTCTACCGCCTACAATGAGCAGTTCTTC. This gives the protein CASSKSTAYNEQFF.

The chain employs TRBV10-3 and TRBJ2-1; 11 bases align to TRBD2. The germline V gene has CDR1 ENHRY and CDR2 SYGVKD. The CDR3 loop spans 13 amino acids. Trimming removed 7 bases from V and 7 bases from J; junction bases left unmatched: 3. The CDR3 sequence: CAITPSGGNEQFF. CDR3 bases: TGTGCCATCACCCCTAGCGGGGGGAATGAGCAGTTCTTC.

This clonotype was observed a handful of times. The chain links TRBV29-1 to TRBJ2-3, with TRBD2 matching 7 bases. CDR3 length equals 14 residues. CDR1 SQVTM and CDR2 ANQGSEA come from the germline V gene. The V and J ends lost 6 bases and 0 bases, in that order; junction bases with no gene match: 6. The CDR3 DNA follows: TGCAGCGTCGCTCCTAGCGGTAGCACAGATACGCAGTATTTT. It is translated as CSVAPSGSTDTQYF.

The chain carries TRBV19 and TRBJ1-5; tentatively, D is TRBD1 (5 bases). The CDR3 spans 14 residues. Per germline, CDR1 LNHDA and CDR2 SQIVND (reference sequence). V was shortened by 0 bases and J by 7 bases, with 10 bases between the two germline ends. As DNA, the CDR3 is TGTGCCAGTAGTATAGATTGGAGGGGCCAGCCCCAGCATTTT. Translation gives CASSIDWRGQPQHF. Full variable domain (rest looked up from reference TRBV19 and TRBJ1-5): DGGITQSPKYLFRKEGQNVTLSCEQNLNHDAMYWYRQDPGQGLRLIYYSQIVNDFQKGDIAEGYSVSREKKESFPLTVTSAQKNPTAFYLCASSIDWRGQPQHFGDGTRLSIL.

The J gene is TRBJ1-4, the V gene TRBV11-2; D gene uncertain. Germline lookup yields CDR1 SGHAT and CDR2 FQNNGV. V was cut by 2 bases and J by 2 bases, with 9 bases left in between. This CDR3 comprises 15 residues. In DNA form, the CDR3 reads TGTGCCAGCAGCTTATGGAGAGCTACTAATGAAAAACTGTTTTTT. Its translation is CASSLWRATNEKLFF.

This clonotype was counted ten times or more. The CDR3 DNA sequence: TGCAGTGCTACATACAATGAGCAGTTCTTC. Encoded protein: CSATYNEQFF. The chain recombines TRBV20-1 with TRBJ2-1; D gene ambiguous. The CDR3 sequence is 10 residues long. Between the trimmed V and J ends, which lost 4 bases and 4 bases, there was a span of 2 bases. Germline V gene lookup returns CDR1 DFQATT and CDR2 SNEGSKA (reference sequence).

This clonotype was recorded a few times. The rearrangement joins TRBV6-5 to TRBJ2-1; D not certain. The CDR3 length is 17 residues. V was clipped by 0 bases and J by 5 bases, with 17 bases between them. The germline V gene has CDR1 MNHEY and CDR2 SVGAGI. CDR3 nucleotides: TGTGCCAGCAGTTACTCGATGGCCATCCAGGTCGACAATGAGCAGTTCTTC. Translated, it gives CASSYSMAIQVDNEQFF.